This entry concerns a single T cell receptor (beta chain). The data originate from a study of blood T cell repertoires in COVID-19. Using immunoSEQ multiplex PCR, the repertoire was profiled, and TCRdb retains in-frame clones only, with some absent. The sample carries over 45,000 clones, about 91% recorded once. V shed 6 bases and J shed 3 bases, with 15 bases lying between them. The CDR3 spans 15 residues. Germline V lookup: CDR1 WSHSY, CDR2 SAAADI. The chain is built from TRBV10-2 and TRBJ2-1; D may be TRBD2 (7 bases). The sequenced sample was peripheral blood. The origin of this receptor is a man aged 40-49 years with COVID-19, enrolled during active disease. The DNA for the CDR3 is TGCGCCAGCAGCCAACAGGGCGGGGGCTACAATGAGCAGTTCTTC. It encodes CASSQQGGGYNEQFF.